Listed below are T cell receptor beta chains from one sample, sequenced in a study of blood T cell repertoires in COVID-19. The assay was immunoSEQ multiplex PCR, and TCRdb's table has in-frame clones only and misses some. The table has over 200,000 clones, approximately 80% seen once; the top ten hold approximately 8%. Input material: peripheral blood. Receptor source: a woman at least 80 years old with COVID-19, enrolled during active disease. Each CDR3 is given with its conserved first and last residue. Each record gives: D gene, CDR3 length, V gene, clone size, J gene, CDR3 DNA, CDR3 protein. D genes are given only for firm matches. Size is stated for part of the rows, as once, few or many counts, or as a class when the clone is expanded.

TRBD1	15	TRBV9	NA	TRBJ2-2	TGTGCCAGCAGCGCGGGACAGGGGCTGACCGGGGAGCTGTTTTTT	CASSAGQGLTGELFF
TRBD2	17	TRBV28	NA	TRBJ2-7	TGTGCCAGCAGCCCGAGCGGAAGCGGGAGGGCCTCAGGGGAGCAGTACTTC	CASSPSGSGRASGEQYF
TRBD1	16	TRBV19	NA	TRBJ1-2	TGTGCCAGTTCGGAGGGGACAGGATGGACGGGCTATGGCTACACCTTC	CASSEGTGWTGYGYTF
TRBD1	14	TRBV27	few	TRBJ1-5	TGTGCCAGCAGTGCGGTACGACAGGGGACCCAAAGGCATTTT	CASSAVRQGTQRHF
TRBD2	16	TRBV9	NA	TRBJ2-2	TGTGCCAGCAGCGGACCTAGCGGGGGGGCCTCCGGGGAGCTGTTTTTT	CASSGPSGGASGELFF
NA	15	TRBV7-2	NA	TRBJ1-2	TGTGCCAGCAGCCCTGCGGGGGGTGGGGACTATGGCTACACCTTC	CASSPAGGGDYGYTF
NA	13	TRBV27	NA	TRBJ2-7	TGTGCCCTGCGAGGGATCTTCCCCTACGAGCAGTACTTC	CALRGIFPYEQYF
TRBD2	17	TRBV3-1/TRBV3-2	once	TRBJ2-5	TGTGCCAGCAGCCCTCGACTAGCGGGGGGGCCGGGGGAGACCCAGTACTTC	CASSPRLAGGPGETQYF
TRBD2	15	TRBV5-1	NA	TRBJ2-3	TGCGCCAGCAGCCGGACTAGCGGGAGGGCAGATACGCAGTATTTT	CASSRTSGRADTQYF
NA	14	TRBV11-2	NA	TRBJ1-3	TGTGCCTCACGAAGGAACAGGGCTGGAAACACCATATATTTT	CASRRNRAGNTIYF
TRBD1	16	TRBV19	NA	TRBJ2-1	TGTGCCAGTAGTCCTAGGGACAGGGCGGGCTACAATGAGCAGTTCTTC	CASSPRDRAGYNEQFF
NA	15	TRBV5-1	NA	TRBJ1-1	TGCGCCAGCAGCTTGGGCCCGTATACTTCCACTGAAGCTTTCTTT	CASSLGPYTSTEAFF
TRBD2	16	TRBV7-3	NA	TRBJ2-7	TGTGCCAGCAGCTTGGGGGAGCGGGGGCATAACTACGAGCAGTACTTC	CASSLGERGHNYEQYF
NA	16	TRBV6-1	NA	TRBJ1-1	TGTGCCAGCAGTGGGGGGTCACTCCTCGCGGGGACTGAAGCTTTCTTT	CASSGGSLLAGTEAFF
NA	14	TRBV5-4	NA	TRBJ2-7	TGTGCCAGCACCTCTGGTGGGGGGTTCAACGAGCAGTACTTC	CASTSGGGFNEQYF
TRBD1	14	TRBV6-5	NA	TRBJ1-1	TGTGCCAGCAGCCTACAGGGGGGAGGCACTGAAGCTTTCTTT	CASSLQGGGTEAFF
TRBD2	16	TRBV2	NA	TRBJ2-1	TGTGCCGGAGTACCGGGACTAACTTACCCAGCCAATGAGCAGTTCTTC	CAGVPGLTYPANEQFF
TRBD2	14	TRBV7-3	NA	TRBJ2-1	TGTGCCAGCAGCCCAGCGGGAACCTACAATGAGCAGTTCTTC	CASSPAGTYNEQFF
TRBD1	13	TRBV5-5	NA	TRBJ2-7	TGTGCCAGCAGCCCAGGGGGCGGCTACGAGCAGTACTTC	CASSPGGGYEQYF
TRBD2	15	TRBV10-3	NA	TRBJ2-1	TGTGCCATCGCGGAGCGGGGGAGCTCCTACAATGAGCAGTTCTTC	CAIAERGSSYNEQFF
NA	14	TRBV5-6	NA	TRBJ2-5	TGTGCCAGCAGCCTCCGGGTTATTGGTGAGACCCAGTACTTC	CASSLRVIGETQYF
NA	12	TRBV11-2	NA	TRBJ1-3	TGTGCCAGCACCCAGGGCGGAAACACCATATATTTT	CASTQGGNTIYF